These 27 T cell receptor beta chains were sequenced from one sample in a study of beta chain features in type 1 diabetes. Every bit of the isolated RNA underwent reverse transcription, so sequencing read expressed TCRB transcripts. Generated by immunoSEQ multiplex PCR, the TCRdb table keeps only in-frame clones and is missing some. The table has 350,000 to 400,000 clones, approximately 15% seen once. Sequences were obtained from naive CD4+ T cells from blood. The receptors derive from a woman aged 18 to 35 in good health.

The CDR3 region is CSVVSRVNEKLFF. DNA for the CDR3: TGCAGCGTTGTGAGTCGGGTTAATGAAAAACTGTTTTTT. V and J are TRBV29-1 and TRBJ1-4; unclear D gene. Trimming took off 4 bases at V and 4 bases at J, with 10 bases between the two ends. Germline CDR1 is SQVTM and CDR2 is ANQGSEA. The CDR3 sequence is 13 residues long.

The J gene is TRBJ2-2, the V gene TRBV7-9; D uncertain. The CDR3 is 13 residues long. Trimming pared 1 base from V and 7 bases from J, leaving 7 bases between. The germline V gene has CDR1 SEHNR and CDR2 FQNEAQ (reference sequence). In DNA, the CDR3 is TGTGCCAGCAGCTTAGAAAGAGTCGGGGAGCTGTTTTTT. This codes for CASSLERVGELFF. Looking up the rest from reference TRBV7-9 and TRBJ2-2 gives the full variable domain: DTGVSQNPRHKITKRGQNVTFRCDPISEHNRLYWYRQTLGQGPEFLTYFQNEAQLEKSRLLSDRFSAERPKGSFSTLEIQRTEQGDSAMYLCASSLERVGELFFGEGSRLTVL.

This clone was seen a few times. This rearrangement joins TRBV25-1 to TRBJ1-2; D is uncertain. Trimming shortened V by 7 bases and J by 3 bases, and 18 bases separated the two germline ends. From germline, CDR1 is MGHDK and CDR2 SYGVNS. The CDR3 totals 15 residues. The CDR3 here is CASTHIREVHYGYTF. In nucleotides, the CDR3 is TGTGCCAGCACCCACATCCGGGAAGTTCACTATGGCTACACCTTC.

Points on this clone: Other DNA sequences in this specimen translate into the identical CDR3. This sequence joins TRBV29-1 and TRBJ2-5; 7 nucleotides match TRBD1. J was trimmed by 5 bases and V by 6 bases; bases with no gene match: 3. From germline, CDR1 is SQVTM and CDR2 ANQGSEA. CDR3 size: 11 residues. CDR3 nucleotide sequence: TGCAGCGTCCTACAGGGGGAGACCCAGTACTTC. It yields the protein CSVLQGETQYF.

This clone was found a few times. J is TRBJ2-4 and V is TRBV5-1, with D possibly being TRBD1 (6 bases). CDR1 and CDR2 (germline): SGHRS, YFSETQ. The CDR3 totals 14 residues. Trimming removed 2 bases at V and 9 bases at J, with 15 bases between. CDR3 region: CASSLYRESAIQYF. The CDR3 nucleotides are TGCGCCAGCAGCTTATACAGGGAATCAGCCATTCAGTACTTC.

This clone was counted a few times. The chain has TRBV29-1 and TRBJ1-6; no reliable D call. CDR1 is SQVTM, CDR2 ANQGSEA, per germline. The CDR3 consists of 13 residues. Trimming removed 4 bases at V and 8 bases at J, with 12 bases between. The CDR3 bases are TGCAGCGTTGGTGAATCTCAGGATTCACCCCTCCACTTT. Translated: CSVGESQDSPLHF.

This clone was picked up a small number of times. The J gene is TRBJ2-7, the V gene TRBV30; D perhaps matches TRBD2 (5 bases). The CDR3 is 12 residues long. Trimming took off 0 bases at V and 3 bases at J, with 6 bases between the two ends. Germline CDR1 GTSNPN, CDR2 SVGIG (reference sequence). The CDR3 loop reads CAWSVGGYEQYF. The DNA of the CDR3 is TGTGCCTGGAGTGTAGGAGGCTACGAGCAGTACTTC. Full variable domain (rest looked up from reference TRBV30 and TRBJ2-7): SQTIHQWPATLVQPVGSPLSLECTVEGTSNPNLYWYRQAAGRGLQLLFYSVGIGQISSEVPQNLSASRPQDRQFILSSKKLLLSDSGFYLCAWSVGGYEQYFGPGTRLTVT.

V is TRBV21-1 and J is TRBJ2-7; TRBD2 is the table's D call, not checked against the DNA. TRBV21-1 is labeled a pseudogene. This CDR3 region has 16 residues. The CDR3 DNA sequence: TGTGCCAGCAGCAAATTTGCAGCGGGAGAGACGTACGAGCAGTACTTC. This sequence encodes CASSKFAAGETYEQYF.

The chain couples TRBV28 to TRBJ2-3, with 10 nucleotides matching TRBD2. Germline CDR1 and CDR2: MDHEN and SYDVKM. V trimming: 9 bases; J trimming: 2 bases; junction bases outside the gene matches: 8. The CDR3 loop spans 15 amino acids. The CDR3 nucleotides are TGTGCCAGTTCCGCTAGCGGGAGTACCACAGATACGCAGTATTTT. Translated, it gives CASSASGSTTDTQYF.

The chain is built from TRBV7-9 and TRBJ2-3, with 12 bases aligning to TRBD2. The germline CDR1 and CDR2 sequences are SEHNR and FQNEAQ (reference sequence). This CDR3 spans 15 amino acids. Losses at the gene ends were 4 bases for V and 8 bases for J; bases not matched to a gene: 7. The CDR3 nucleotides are TGTGCCAGCAGCTCTCCCCCACTAGCGGGAGGTACGCAGTATTTT. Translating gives CASSSPPLAGGTQYF.

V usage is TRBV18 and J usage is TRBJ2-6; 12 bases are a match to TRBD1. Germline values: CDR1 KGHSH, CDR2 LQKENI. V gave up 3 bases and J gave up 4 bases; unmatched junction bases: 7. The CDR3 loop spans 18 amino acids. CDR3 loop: CASSPAGQGALGANVLTF. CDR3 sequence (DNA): TGTGCCAGCTCACCCGCGGGACAGGGGGCTTTAGGGGCCAACGTCCTGACTTTC.

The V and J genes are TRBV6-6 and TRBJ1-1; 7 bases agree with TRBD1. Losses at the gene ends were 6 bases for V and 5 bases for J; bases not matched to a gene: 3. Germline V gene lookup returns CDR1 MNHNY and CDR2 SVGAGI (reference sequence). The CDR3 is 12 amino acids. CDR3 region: CASSPGGTEAFF. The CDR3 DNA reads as TGTGCCAGCAGCCCAGGGGGGACTGAAGCTTTCTTT.

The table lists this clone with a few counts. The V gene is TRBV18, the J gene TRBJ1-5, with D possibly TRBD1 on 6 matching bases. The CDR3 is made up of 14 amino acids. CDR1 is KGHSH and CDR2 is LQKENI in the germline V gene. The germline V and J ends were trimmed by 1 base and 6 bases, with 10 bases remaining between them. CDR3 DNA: TGTGCCAGCTCACCACGGGGGCTCGGTCAGCCCCAGCATTTT. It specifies CASSPRGLGQPQHF.

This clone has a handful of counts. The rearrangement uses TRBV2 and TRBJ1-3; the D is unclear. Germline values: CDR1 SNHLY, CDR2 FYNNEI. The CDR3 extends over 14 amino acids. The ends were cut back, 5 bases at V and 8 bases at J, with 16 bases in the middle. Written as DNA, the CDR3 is TGTGCCAGCAGTACGAGAACGGTGCAAGACACCATATATTTT. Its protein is CASSTRTVQDTIYF.

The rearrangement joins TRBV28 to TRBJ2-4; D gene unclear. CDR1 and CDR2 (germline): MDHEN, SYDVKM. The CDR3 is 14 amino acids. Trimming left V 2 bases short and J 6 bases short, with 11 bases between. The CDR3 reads CASSLMRVGNIQYF. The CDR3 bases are TGTGCCAGCAGTTTAATGCGCGTTGGAAACATTCAGTACTTC.

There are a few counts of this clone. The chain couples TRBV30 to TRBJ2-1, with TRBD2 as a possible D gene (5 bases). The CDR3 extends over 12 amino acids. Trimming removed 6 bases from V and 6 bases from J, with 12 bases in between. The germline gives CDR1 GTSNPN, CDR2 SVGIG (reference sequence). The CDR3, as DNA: TGTGCCTGCGGGAACCCACGCAATGAGCAGTTCTTC. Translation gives CACGNPRNEQFF.

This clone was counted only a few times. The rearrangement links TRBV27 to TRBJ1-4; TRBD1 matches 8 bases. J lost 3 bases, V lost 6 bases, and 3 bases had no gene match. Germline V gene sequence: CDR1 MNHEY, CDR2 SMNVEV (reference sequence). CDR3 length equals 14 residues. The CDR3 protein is CASSPDRANEKLFF. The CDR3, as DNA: TGTGCCAGCAGCCCGGACAGGGCTAATGAAAAACTGTTTTTT.

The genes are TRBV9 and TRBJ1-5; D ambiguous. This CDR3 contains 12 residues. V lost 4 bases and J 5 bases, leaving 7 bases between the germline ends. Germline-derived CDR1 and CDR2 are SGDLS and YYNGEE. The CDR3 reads CASSPFDQPQHF. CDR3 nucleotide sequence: TGTGCCAGCAGCCCCTTTGATCAGCCCCAGCATTTT.

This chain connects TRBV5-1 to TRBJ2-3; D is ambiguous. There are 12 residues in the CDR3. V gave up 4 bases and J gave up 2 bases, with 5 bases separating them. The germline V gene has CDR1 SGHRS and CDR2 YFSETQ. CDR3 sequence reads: CASSGFTDTQYF. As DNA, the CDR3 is TGCGCCAGCAGCGGCTTCACAGATACGCAGTATTTT. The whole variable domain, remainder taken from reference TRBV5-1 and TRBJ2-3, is KAGVTQTPRYLIKTRGQQVTLSCSPISGHRSVSWYQQTPGQGLQFLFEYFSETQRNKGNFPGRFSGRQFSNSRSEMNVSTLELGDSALYLCASSGFTDTQYFGPGTRLTVL.

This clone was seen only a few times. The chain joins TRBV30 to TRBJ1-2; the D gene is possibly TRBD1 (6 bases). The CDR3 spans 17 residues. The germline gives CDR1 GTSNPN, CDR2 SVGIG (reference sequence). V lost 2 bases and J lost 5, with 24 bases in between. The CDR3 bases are TGTGCCTGGAGTCTAGGGGATGTCGCCTCAGGGGCTTATGGCTACACCTTC. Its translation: CAWSLGDVASGAYGYTF.

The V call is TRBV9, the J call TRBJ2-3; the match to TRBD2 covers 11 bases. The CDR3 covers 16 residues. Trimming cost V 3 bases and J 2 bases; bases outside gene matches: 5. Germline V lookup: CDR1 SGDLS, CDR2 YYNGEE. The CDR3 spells CASSATSGVFTDTQYF. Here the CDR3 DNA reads TGTGCCAGCAGCGCGACTAGCGGGGTTTTCACAGATACGCAGTATTTT.

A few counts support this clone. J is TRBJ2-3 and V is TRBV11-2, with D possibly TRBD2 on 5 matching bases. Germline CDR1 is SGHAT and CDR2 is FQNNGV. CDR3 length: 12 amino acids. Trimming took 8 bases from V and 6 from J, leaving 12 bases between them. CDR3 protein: CASSLARDTQYF. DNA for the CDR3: TGTGCCAGCTCCTTAGCGCGGGATACGCAGTATTTT. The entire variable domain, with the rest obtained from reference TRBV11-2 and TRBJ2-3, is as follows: EAGVAQSPRYKIIEKRQSVAFWCNPISGHATLYWYQQILGQGPKLLIQFQNNGVVDDSQLPKDRFSAERLKGVDSTLKIQPAKLEDSAVYLCASSLARDTQYFGPGTRLTVL.

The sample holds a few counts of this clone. The CDR3, as DNA: TGTGCCAGCAGCCAAGGAGTCAGCCCAGGGGAGACCCAGTACTTC. It yields the protein CASSQGVSPGETQYF. This rearrangement joins TRBV4-2 to TRBJ2-5; TRBD1 is a possible D gene (5 bases). The germline V gene has CDR1 LGHNA and CDR2 YNFKEQ. V was shortened by 1 base and J by 5 bases, with 14 bases between the two germline ends. This CDR3 spans 15 amino acids.

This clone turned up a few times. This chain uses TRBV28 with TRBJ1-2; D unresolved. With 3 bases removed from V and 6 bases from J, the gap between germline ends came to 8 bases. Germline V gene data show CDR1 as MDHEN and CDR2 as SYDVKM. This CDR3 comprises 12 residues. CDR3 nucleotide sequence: TGTGCCAGCAGTTTGTCCGGAGATGGCTACACCTTC. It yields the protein CASSLSGDGYTF.

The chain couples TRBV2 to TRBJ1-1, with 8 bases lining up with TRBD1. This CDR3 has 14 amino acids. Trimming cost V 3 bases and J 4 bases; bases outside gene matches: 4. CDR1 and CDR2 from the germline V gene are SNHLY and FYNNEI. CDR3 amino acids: CASSDQGAVTEAFF. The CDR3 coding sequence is TGTGCCAGCAGTGATCAGGGGGCGGTCACTGAAGCTTTCTTT.

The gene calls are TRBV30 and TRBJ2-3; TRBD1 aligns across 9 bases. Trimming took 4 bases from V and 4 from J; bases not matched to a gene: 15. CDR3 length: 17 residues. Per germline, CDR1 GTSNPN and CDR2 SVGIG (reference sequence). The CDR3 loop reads CAWTSIPDRGYSDTQYF. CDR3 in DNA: TGTGCCTGGACCTCTATCCCCGACAGGGGGTATTCAGATACGCAGTATTTT.

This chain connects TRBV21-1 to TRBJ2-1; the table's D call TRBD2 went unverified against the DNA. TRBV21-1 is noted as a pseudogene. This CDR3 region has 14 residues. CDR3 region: CASSNRTFYNEQFF. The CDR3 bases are TGTGCCAGCAGCAACCGAACTTTCTACAATGAGCAGTTCTTC.